The rows below give T cell receptor beta chains drawn from one sample of a study of identifying expanded T cells in peripheral blood. TCRdb's table, derived via immunoSEQ multiplex PCR, lists solely in-frame clones and lacks some. The profile covers roughly 100,000 clones, with around 88% appearing a single time and 13% to 15% taken by the ten largest. Sequencing was performed on blood. These receptors originate from a person aged 18-70 years in good health. CDR3s include the opening cysteine and the closing phenylalanine or tryptophan. Clone size appears in some rows only: once, few, many, or a class for an expanded clone.

v_gene: TRBV6-5
abundance: .
j_gene: TRBJ1-1
len: 14
CDR3aa: CASRRREADTEAFF

v_gene: TRBV19
abundance: .
j_gene: TRBJ1-1
len: 16
CDR3aa: CASSIVQGAPDTEAFF

v_gene: TRBV29-1
abundance: .
j_gene: TRBJ2-3
len: 12
CDR3aa: CSVPAGTDTQYF

v_gene: TRBV6-1
abundance: .
j_gene: TRBJ2-7
len: 15
CDR3aa: CASSSTAQPSYEQYF

v_gene: TRBV4-1
abundance: .
j_gene: TRBJ2-3
len: 16
CDR3aa: CASSQDNAGGTDTQYF

v_gene: TRBV19
abundance: .
j_gene: TRBJ1-5
len: 11
CDR3aa: CASSSNQPQHF

v_gene: TRBV7-8
abundance: .
j_gene: TRBJ2-2
len: 15
CDR3aa: CASSFSAPGTGELFF

v_gene: TRBV18
abundance: once
j_gene: TRBJ2-5
len: 15
CDR3aa: CASSPPGGRLETQYF

v_gene: TRBV5-1
abundance: .
j_gene: TRBJ1-2
len: 13
CDR3aa: CASSLAGDYGYTF

v_gene: TRBV7-9
abundance: .
j_gene: TRBJ1-1
len: 13
CDR3aa: CASSPGADLEAFF

v_gene: TRBV5-6
abundance: .
j_gene: TRBJ2-5
len: 14
CDR3aa: CASSETGEVETQYF

v_gene: TRBV13
abundance: .
j_gene: TRBJ2-1
len: 17
CDR3aa: CASSIRGLASSYNEQFF

v_gene: TRBV5-1
abundance: .
j_gene: TRBJ2-2
len: 19
CDR3aa: CASSLVILAGGANTGELFF

v_gene: TRBV27
abundance: .
j_gene: TRBJ2-7
len: 17
CDR3aa: CASSLRPVQEGNYEQYF

v_gene: TRBV7-9
abundance: .
j_gene: TRBJ1-1
len: 13
CDR3aa: CASSLIDMFEAFF

v_gene: TRBV4-3
abundance: .
j_gene: TRBJ1-2
len: 16
CDR3aa: CASSQVEPGQGGGYTF

v_gene: TRBV29-1
abundance: .
j_gene: TRBJ2-2
len: 14
CDR3aa: CSVDPGAWTGELFF

v_gene: TRBV7-2
abundance: .
j_gene: TRBJ2-3
len: 13
CDR3aa: CASRRDFTDTQYF

v_gene: TRBV5-6
abundance: .
j_gene: TRBJ2-7
len: 14
CDR3aa: CASSLEGRYYEQYF

v_gene: TRBV29-1
abundance: .
j_gene: TRBJ2-1
len: 12
CDR3aa: CSVEGDKDGQFF

v_gene: TRBV6-6
abundance: once
j_gene: TRBJ2-7
len: 14
CDR3aa: CASSYPGLSYEQYF

v_gene: TRBV6-1
abundance: .
j_gene: TRBJ1-2
len: 15
CDR3aa: CASSEVGTGRIGYTF

v_gene: TRBV19
abundance: once
j_gene: TRBJ1-5
len: 15
CDR3aa: CASTGRGNSNQPQHF

v_gene: TRBV6-6
abundance: .
j_gene: TRBJ2-1
len: 15
CDR3aa: CASSSRGGLYNEQFF

v_gene: TRBV25-1
abundance: .
j_gene: TRBJ1-4
len: 18
CDR3aa: CASSEGTAPVATNEKLFF

v_gene: TRBV4-1
abundance: .
j_gene: TRBJ1-2
len: 15
CDR3aa: CASSPLQGQGGGYTF

v_gene: TRBV5-1
abundance: .
j_gene: TRBJ1-5
len: 17
CDR3aa: CASSLGVWGFLNQPQHF

v_gene: TRBV18
abundance: .
j_gene: TRBJ1-5
len: 15
CDR3aa: CASSGDRLASQPQHF

v_gene: TRBV29-1
abundance: .
j_gene: TRBJ2-5
len: 13
CDR3aa: CSVLGGTQETQYF

v_gene: TRBV9
abundance: .
j_gene: TRBJ2-1
len: 16
CDR3aa: CASSGYVAGLYNEQFF

v_gene: TRBV7-3
abundance: .
j_gene: TRBJ2-2
len: 13
CDR3aa: CASSGIKGGELFF

v_gene: TRBV27
abundance: once
j_gene: TRBJ1-4
len: 15
CDR3aa: CASAKQGATNEKLFF

v_gene: TRBV27
abundance: .
j_gene: TRBJ1-5
len: 15
CDR3aa: CASSSYPYSNQPQHF

v_gene: TRBV5-1
abundance: .
j_gene: TRBJ2-1
len: 18
CDR3aa: CASSFGRLAGPGGNEQFF

v_gene: TRBV19
abundance: .
j_gene: TRBJ1-5
len: 15
CDR3aa: CASSPGTPSNQPQHF

v_gene: TRBV29-1
abundance: .
j_gene: TRBJ2-4
len: 16
CDR3aa: CSVEAPAGASSGIQYF

v_gene: TRBV6-5
abundance: .
j_gene: TRBJ2-7
len: 14
CDR3aa: CASSGDRGLYEQYF

v_gene: TRBV2
abundance: .
j_gene: TRBJ2-7
len: 13
CDR3aa: CASRETGTYEQYF

v_gene: TRBV29-1
abundance: once
j_gene: TRBJ1-1
len: 15
CDR3aa: CSVAPQTKMNTEAFF

v_gene: TRBV7-2
abundance: .
j_gene: TRBJ1-1
len: 14
CDR3aa: CASTQQGAGTEAFF

v_gene: TRBV4-1
abundance: .
j_gene: TRBJ1-1
len: 15
CDR3aa: CASSQLQGGNTEAFF

v_gene: TRBV5-1
abundance: once
j_gene: TRBJ2-7
len: 12
CDR3aa: CASSFPGYEQYF

v_gene: TRBV18
abundance: .
j_gene: TRBJ2-1
len: 16
CDR3aa: CASSPPTGSSYNEQFF

v_gene: TRBV2
abundance: many
j_gene: TRBJ1-1
len: 13
CDR3aa: CAPLGQTNTEAFF

v_gene: TRBV18
abundance: .
j_gene: TRBJ2-2
len: 14
CDR3aa: CASSPGQVGGELFF

v_gene: TRBV9
abundance: .
j_gene: TRBJ2-3
len: 17
CDR3aa: CASSVGLAGGSQDTQYF

v_gene: TRBV18
abundance: .
j_gene: TRBJ2-1
len: 13
CDR3aa: CASSPKQYNEQFF

v_gene: TRBV28
abundance: .
j_gene: TRBJ1-1
len: 11
CDR3aa: CASSSITEAFF

v_gene: TRBV4-1
abundance: few
j_gene: TRBJ1-6
len: 15
CDR3aa: CASSQRQGAGSPLHF

v_gene: TRBV9
abundance: once
j_gene: TRBJ1-2
len: 13
CDR3aa: CASSVSGAGGYTF

v_gene: TRBV23-1
abundance: .
j_gene: TRBJ2-2
len: 15
CDR3aa: CASSQQGEVTGELFF

v_gene: TRBV7-5
abundance: once
j_gene: TRBJ2-2
len: 16
CDR3aa: CARSLLRTANTGELFF

v_gene: TRBV19
abundance: .
j_gene: TRBJ2-5
len: 15
CDR3aa: CASSSLWTGAETQYF

v_gene: TRBV5-1
abundance: .
j_gene: TRBJ2-5
len: 13
CDR3aa: CASSPVGRETQYF

v_gene: TRBV20-1
abundance: .
j_gene: TRBJ2-1
len: 11
CDR3aa: CSASQGDEQFF

v_gene: TRBV9
abundance: few
j_gene: TRBJ1-3
len: 14
CDR3aa: CASSVVGALGTIYF

v_gene: TRBV18
abundance: .
j_gene: TRBJ1-5
len: 14
CDR3aa: CASSTDSLNQPQHF

v_gene: TRBV5-1
abundance: .
j_gene: TRBJ2-1
len: 14
CDR3aa: CASSLGSSNNEQFF

v_gene: TRBV28
abundance: .
j_gene: TRBJ2-3
len: 13
CDR3aa: CASSFSSTDTQYF